This TCR beta chain came from a study of cytotoxic CD8 clonotypes in ibrutinib-treated CLL. Study in general: Overall, 24 responses were partial and 2 complete; following median about 69 months, about 15 patients stayed remitted and approximately 12 progressed.

About this clone itself: Its cognate antigen is unknown.

Deletions cut 5 bases from V and 1 base from J, with 11 bases between. CDR3 size: 14 residues. The germline V gene has CDR1 MNHNS and CDR2 SASEGT. The repertoire was sequenced with immunoSEQ multiplex PCR; TCRdb's copy has only in-frame clones and lacks some. Of hundreds of thousands of clones listed, 70% to 80% are singletons. Study outcomes and limitations: Circulating CD8+ T-cell counts were tracked by baseline clonality, which exceeded that of age-matched healthy donors. Clonotypes that were public were uncommon, and they contracted or stayed stable on treatment.

Source: PBMCs, taken before ibrutinib treatment. This receptor was identified in a human donor with chronic lymphocytic leukemia. The chain carries TRBV6-1 and TRBJ2-5; D remains ambiguous. CDR3 in DNA: TGTGCCAGCAGTCTCACAGAAGGCCAAGAGACCCAGTACTTC. Its protein is CASSLTEGQETQYF.